The 27 T cell receptor beta chains listed next were all sequenced from one sample in a study of cytomegalovirus exposure and HLA in healthy donors. This PCR relied on a set of 60 Vbeta primers and 13 Jbeta primers. Method: immunoSEQ multiplex PCR; TCRdb's copy keeps in-frame clones and lacks some. The sample lists around 130,000 clones; about 84% were seen once. Input material: PBMCs. Every receptor here comes from a boy younger than 18 in good health and CMV-seronegative.

The chain joins TRBV4-3 to TRBJ2-3, with 8 bases fitting TRBD1. CDR1 is LGHNA and CDR2 is YSLEER in the germline V gene. The V gene end was trimmed by 9 bases and the J gene end by 2 bases; junction bases not matched to a gene: 7. CDR3 length: 14 amino acids. The chain's CDR3 is CASSAGGNTDTQYF. The CDR3 DNA reads as TGCGCCAGTTCGGCAGGGGGCAACACAGATACGCAGTATTTT.

This clone showed up just once. The V gene is TRBV11-3, the J gene TRBJ1-1, with D possibly TRBD1 on 5 matching bases. The CDR3 loop spans 15 amino acids. Trimming cost V 3 bases and J 1 base, with 12 bases left between them. The V gene's germline CDR1 is SGHNT and CDR2 YENEEA. The CDR3 region is CASSLGFQGNTEAFF. CDR3 bases: TGTGCCAGCAGCTTGGGCTTTCAGGGGAACACTGAAGCTTTCTTT. The whole variable domain, remainder taken from reference TRBV11-3 and TRBJ1-1, is EAGVVQSPRYKIIEKKQPVAFWCNPISGHNTLYWYLQNLGQGPELLIRYENEEAVDDSQLPKDRFSAERLKGVDSTLKIQPAELGDSAVYLCASSLGFQGNTEAFFGQGTRLTVV.

The chain employs TRBV6-1 and TRBJ1-4; 9 bases match TRBD1. This CDR3 spans 14 amino acids. With 6 bases clipped from V and 6 bases from J, the junction kept 5 bases outside the gene matches. Looked up from germline, CDR1 is MNHNS and CDR2 is SASEGT. The CDR3 protein is CASSTGGAHEKLFF. CDR3 DNA sequence: TGTGCCAGCAGCACAGGGGGCGCGCATGAAAAACTGTTTTTT.

This clone was seen a single time. This chain joins TRBV4-2 and TRBJ1-4; 10 bases agree with TRBD1. Unmatched junction bases numbered 5, after V lost 3 bases and J lost 7 bases. The CDR3 runs 15 residues. The germline V gene has CDR1 LGHNA and CDR2 YNFKEQ. The CDR3: CASSHPGQGLEKLFF. Written as DNA, the CDR3 is TGTGCCAGCAGCCATCCGGGACAGGGGCTTGAAAAACTGTTTTTT.

Details on this clone: At one of its ends the junction is not consistent with the germline gene, which may arise from a read error. V and J are TRBV2 and TRBJ1-2, with a tentative D call TRBD1 (5 bases). CDR1 is SNHLY, CDR2 FYNNEI, per germline. This CDR3 region has 12 residues. Here the CDR3 reads CASSQGAYGYPF. Here the CDR3 DNA reads TGTGCCAGCAGTCAGGGTGCTTATGGCTACCCCTTC.

The chain is built from TRBV30 and TRBJ1-1, with D possibly being TRBD1 (5 bases). Trimming cost V 0 bases and J 1 base, with 15 bases left between them. The germline V gene encodes CDR1 GTSNPN and CDR2 SVGIG (reference sequence). The CDR3 covers 16 residues. CDR3 DNA: TGTGCCTGGAGTGTGACGTGGAGGGACGGGAACACTGAAGCTTTCTTT. Residues: CAWSVTWRDGNTEAFF.

This clone was seen only once. The V and J genes are TRBV30 and TRBJ1-2, with D tentatively TRBD1 (5 bases). Per the germline V gene, CDR1 is GTSNPN and CDR2 is SVGIG (reference sequence). Trimming removed 3 bases at V and 4 bases at J, with 21 bases between. The CDR3 runs 16 residues. DNA for the CDR3: TGTGCCTGGAGACCGGGACTGGCGGGATTTTCCTATGGCTACACCTTC. Its translation: CAWRPGLAGFSYGYTF.

This sequence joins TRBV2 and TRBJ2-1; 9 bases fit TRBD1. Per germline, CDR1 SNHLY and CDR2 FYNNEI. Germline trimming cut 6 bases from V and 9 bases from J; bases unmatched to any gene: 9. CDR3 length: 14 residues. The CDR3 sequence is CASRVGQGRGEQFF. The CDR3 DNA sequence: TGTGCCAGCAGGGTGGGACAGGGAAGGGGTGAGCAGTTCTTC.

This clone came up a few times. This sequence joins TRBV5-4 and TRBJ2-7; TRBD2 is a possible D gene (5 bases). Germline values: CDR1 SGHNT, CDR2 YYREEE (reference sequence). Trimming took 1 base from V and 0 from J, leaving 5 bases between them. The CDR3 loop spans 13 amino acids. CDR3 sequence (DNA): TGTGCCAGCAGCTTGCGGGACTCCTACGAGCAGTACTTC. Protein: CASSLRDSYEQYF.

The V call is TRBV15, the J call TRBJ2-1; a possible D gene is TRBD2 (5 bases). CDR1 is LNHNV and CDR2 is YYDKDF in the germline V gene (reference sequence). V was cut by 1 base and J by 0 bases, with 16 bases left in between. The CDR3 totals 18 residues. The CDR3 loop reads CATSRVAAEESSYNEQFF. CDR3 sequence (DNA): TGTGCCACCAGCAGAGTGGCAGCGGAGGAGAGCTCCTACAATGAGCAGTTCTTC.

A single count supports this clone. The chain combines TRBV6-1 with TRBJ2-7; TRBD1 matches at 7 bases. The germline V gene encodes CDR1 MNHNS and CDR2 SASEGT. The CDR3 runs 14 residues. The J segment lost 0 bases and the V segment lost 7 bases, leaving 6 bases of the junction unmatched. For the CDR3, the DNA is TGTGCCAGCAACCTCGGGGACAGCTCCTACGAGCAGTACTTC. This sequence encodes CASNLGDSSYEQYF.

This clone came up once. The V gene is TRBV2, the J gene TRBJ1-1; D is ambiguous. Trimming left V 5 bases short and J 3 bases short, with 13 bases between. The CDR3 runs 14 residues. The germline CDR1 and CDR2 sequences are SNHLY and FYNNEI. CDR3 sequence (DNA): TGTGCCAGCAGTTATAAAGGAGGGTACACTGAAGCTTTCTTT. It translates to CASSYKGGYTEAFF.

This clone has a handful of counts. The V call is TRBV25-1, the J call TRBJ2-1; a possible D gene is TRBD2 (5 bases). The ends were cut back, 6 bases at V and 1 base at J, with 13 bases in the middle. CDR3 length: 15 residues. Germline V gives CDR1 MGHDK, CDR2 SYGVNS. The CDR3 is CASSQSGGSYNEQFF. The CDR3 DNA is TGTGCCAGCAGCCAATCCGGCGGGTCCTACAATGAGCAGTTCTTC.

The chain has TRBV7-3 and TRBJ2-7, with 12 nucleotides matching TRBD2. The CDR3 has 14 amino acids. With 4 bases clipped from V and 2 bases from J, the junction kept 0 bases outside the gene matches. Germline assignment: CDR1 SGHTA and CDR2 FQGTGA. This CDR3 is CASSWTSGTYEQYF. In DNA form, the CDR3 reads TGTGCCAGCAGCTGGACTAGCGGGACCTACGAGCAGTACTTC.

The chain employs TRBV30 and TRBJ2-7; no firm D call. V dropped 1 base and J dropped 0 bases, with 13 bases sitting between them. The CDR3 extends over 15 amino acids. Germline CDR1 and CDR2: GTSNPN and SVGIG (reference sequence). CDR3: CAWSARLPSSYEQYF. In DNA form, the CDR3 reads TGTGCCTGGAGTGCACGACTGCCCAGCTCCTACGAGCAGTACTTC.

This rearrangement joins TRBV7-9 to TRBJ1-2; D not resolved. This CDR3 region has 15 residues. With 1 base removed from V and 5 bases from J, the gap between germline ends came to 14 bases. Germline lookup yields CDR1 SEHNR and CDR2 FQNEAQ (reference sequence). The CDR3 nucleotides are TGTGCCAGCAGCTTAGTGTTGAGTGTGAAGTATGGCTACACCTTC. It yields the protein CASSLVLSVKYGYTF. Looking up the rest from reference TRBV7-9 and TRBJ1-2 gives the full variable domain: DTGVSQNPRHKITKRGQNVTFRCDPISEHNRLYWYRQTLGQGPEFLTYFQNEAQLEKSRLLSDRFSAERPKGSFSTLEIQRTEQGDSAMYLCASSLVLSVKYGYTFGSGTRLTVV.

The chain is built from TRBV27 and TRBJ2-1; tentatively, D is TRBD2 (5 bases). V lost 6 bases, J lost 3 bases, and 15 bases lay in between. Germline V CDR1 and CDR2: MNHEY, SMNVEV (reference sequence). There are 15 residues in the CDR3. DNA for the CDR3: TGTGCCAGCAGCCCTACTCGCGGGTACTACAATGAGCAGTTCTTC. It specifies CASSPTRGYYNEQFF.

The chain links TRBV5-1 to TRBJ2-2; D gene ambiguous. The CDR3 extends over 14 amino acids. The V end lost 4 bases, the J end lost 8 bases, and 15 bases lay between the germline ends. Germline V gene lookup returns CDR1 SGHRS and CDR2 YFSETQ. CDR3 sequence: CASSADNPAGELFF. CDR3 in DNA: TGCGCCAGCAGCGCCGACAACCCGGCTGGGGAGCTGTTTTTT.

This clone has a handful of counts. V gene TRBV10-3 combines with J gene TRBJ2-1, with a tentative D call TRBD2 (6 bases). The CDR3 sequence is 15 residues long. From germline, CDR1 is ENHRY and CDR2 SYGVKD. V shed 4 bases and J shed 4 bases, with 14 bases lying between them. In DNA form, the CDR3 reads TGTGCCATCAGTGTAGGGGAGGTGGGGTACAATGAGCAGTTCTTC. This sequence encodes CAISVGEVGYNEQFF.

This clone was seen just once. The V gene is TRBV6-1, the J gene TRBJ2-5; 8 nucleotides agree with TRBD2. This CDR3 comprises 17 residues. Germline V gene lookup returns CDR1 MNHNS and CDR2 SASEGT. J was trimmed by 1 base and V by 3 bases; bases with no gene match: 10. CDR3 in amino acids: CASSDPDSGALQETQYF. CDR3 bases: TGTGCCAGCAGTGACCCTGATAGCGGGGCCCTCCAAGAGACCCAGTACTTC.

The genes are TRBV11-3 and TRBJ2-7; 7 bases are shared with TRBD2. The CDR3 is made up of 15 amino acids. V shed 5 bases and J 3 bases; nucleotides not matched to a gene: 10. Germline values: CDR1 SGHNT, CDR2 YENEEA. The DNA for the CDR3 is TGTGCCAGCAGCCCGAATAGCGGGCAAGGCTACGAGCAGTACTTC. Amino acids: CASSPNSGQGYEQYF.

The chain couples TRBV4-1 to TRBJ2-4; possible D gene TRBD2, 6 bases. V was cut by 1 base and J by 1 base, with 17 bases left in between. The germline gives CDR1 MGHRA, CDR2 YSYEKL. CDR3 length: 18 residues. The CDR3 loop is CASSQGVGQGLAKNIQYF. In DNA form, the CDR3 reads TGCGCCAGCAGCCAAGGCGTCGGGCAGGGACTGGCCAAAAACATTCAGTACTTC.

Points on this clone: One end of the junction is discordant with germline, which a read error may explain. The rearrangement links TRBV7-9 to TRBJ2-4; D is undetermined. The CDR3 sequence is 13 residues long. Germline CDR1 reads SEHNR; CDR2 reads FQNEAQ (reference sequence). The CDR3 DNA follows: TGTGCCATCAGCAGCCCCGGAGTCGGCATTCAGTACTTC. It yields the protein CAISSPGVGIQYF.

The genes are TRBV5-6 and TRBJ2-7, with 10 bases identical to TRBD1. The germline gives CDR1 SGHDT, CDR2 YYEEEE. The V and J ends lost 4 bases and 1 base, in that order; junction bases with no gene match: 5. The CDR3 spans 15 residues. Here the CDR3 DNA reads TGTGCCAGCAGCCCCCGGGACAGGGGTTCCTACGAGCAGTACTTC. It encodes CASSPRDRGSYEQYF.

The chain joins TRBV30 to TRBJ1-1; 7 bases line up with TRBD1. V trimming: 3 bases; J trimming: 1 base; junction bases outside the gene matches: 5. Per the germline V gene, CDR1 is GTSNPN and CDR2 is SVGIG (reference sequence). The CDR3 loop spans 14 amino acids. CDR3: CAWREGTANTEAFF. DNA for the CDR3: TGTGCCTGGAGAGAGGGGACAGCGAACACTGAAGCTTTCTTT.

The chain uses TRBV6-1 and TRBJ2-5, with a weak D call TRBD2 (5 bases). Germline V gives CDR1 MNHNS, CDR2 SASEGT. Trimming took 6 bases from V and 5 from J, leaving 19 bases between them. This CDR3 region has 15 residues. The CDR3 here is CASRRVDGLQETQYF. CDR3 nucleotides: TGTGCCAGCAGGCGGGTTGATGGTCTTCAGGAGACCCAGTACTTC.

This chain connects TRBV5-1 to TRBJ2-5, with TRBD2 identical over 8 bases. The CDR3 loop spans 15 amino acids. J lost 4 bases, V lost 6 bases, and 11 bases had no gene match. CDR1 is SGHRS, CDR2 YFSETQ, per germline. CDR3 sequence: CASTGGSSGGETQYF. CDR3 nucleotide sequence: TGCGCCAGCACCGGGGGTTCCAGCGGGGGAGAGACCCAGTACTTC.